What follows are 20 T cell receptor beta chains derived from one specimen sequenced in a study of cytomegalovirus exposure and HLA in healthy donors. Data came from immunoSEQ multiplex PCR; TCRdb stores just in-frame clones and leaves some out. The sample shows around 300,000 clones, 80% to 90% of them seen only once. Sequencing was done on a sample of PBMCs. These receptors were collected from a woman younger than 30 in good health and CMV-seronegative.

The J gene is TRBJ1-2, the V gene TRBV29-1, with TRBD1 matching 9 bases. The CDR3 contains 14 residues. Per germline, CDR1 SQVTM and CDR2 ANQGSEA. After removal of 4 bases from V and 5 bases from J, the junction contained 8 bases not matched to a gene. CDR3 protein: CSVGKIGTGYGYTF. The CDR3 coding sequence is TGCAGCGTTGGGAAGATTGGGACAGGGTATGGCTACACCTTC.

The chain has TRBV6-1 and TRBJ1-2; D possibly corresponds to TRBD1 (5 bases). This CDR3 is 13 amino acids long. V was shortened by 0 bases and J by 9 bases, with 11 bases between the two germline ends. Germline values: CDR1 MNHNS, CDR2 SASEGT. The CDR3 region is CASSEARQTRYTF. The DNA of the CDR3 is TGTGCCAGCAGTGAAGCGAGACAGACGCGCTACACCTTC.

This chain uses TRBV15 with TRBJ1-1; no clear D. Germline V gives CDR1 LNHNV, CDR2 YYDKDF (reference sequence). Trimming stripped 1 base from V and 3 bases from J, with 6 bases between. The CDR3 sequence is 13 residues long. The CDR3 spells CATSRGPYTEAFF. In DNA, the CDR3 is TGTGCCACCAGCAGAGGGCCGTACACTGAAGCTTTCTTT.

This sequence joins TRBV6-1 and TRBJ2-1; 8 positions match TRBD2. The germline gives CDR1 MNHNS, CDR2 SASEGT. CDR3 length: 20 residues. Trimming took 4 bases from V and 5 from J; bases not matched to a gene: 22. The CDR3 sequence: CASSAPGEGTRGSYDNEQFF. CDR3 in DNA: TGTGCCAGCAGTGCCCCCGGGGAGGGGACTAGGGGCTCCTACGACAATGAGCAGTTCTTC.

V gene TRBV6-5 combines with J gene TRBJ1-5, with TRBD1 identical over 9 bases. The CDR3 runs 14 residues. Germline CDR1 reads MNHEY; CDR2 reads SVGAGI. After removal of 8 bases from V and 0 bases from J, the junction contained 2 bases not matched to a gene. The CDR3 sequence: CASGQGTSNQPQHF. The DNA of the CDR3 is TGTGCCAGCGGACAGGGGACTAGCAATCAGCCCCAGCATTTT.

This chain uses TRBV29-1 with TRBJ2-2, with 10 bases identical to TRBD1. The CDR3 has 14 amino acids. Germline CDR1 is SQVTM and CDR2 is ANQGSEA. The junction had 8 bases not matched to a gene; V was cut back by 3 bases and J by 10 bases. CDR3 residues: CSVEEGQGIAELFF. The CDR3 DNA reads as TGCAGCGTTGAGGAGGGACAGGGGATCGCGGAGCTGTTTTTT.

This clone came up a few times. CDR3 residues: CASSSGRFGPNTGELFF. The CDR3 DNA reads as TGTGCCAGCAGCTCCGGGAGGTTCGGTCCGAACACCGGGGAGCTGTTTTTT. The V and J genes are TRBV7-6 and TRBJ2-2, with 7 bases matching TRBD2. Germline CDR1 reads SGHVS; CDR2 reads FNYEAQ. With V trimmed by 4 bases and J by 0 bases, 8 bases remained unmatched. The CDR3 runs to 17 residues.

The chain recombines TRBV7-9 with TRBJ1-2; weak D call: TRBD1 (5 bases). Germline CDR1 is SEHNR and CDR2 is FQNEAQ (reference sequence). The CDR3 is made up of 15 amino acids. Trimming cost V 3 bases and J 2 bases, with 13 bases left between them. This CDR3 is CASSFVQGLNYGYTF. CDR3 nucleotides: TGTGCCAGCAGCTTCGTGCAGGGTTTAAACTATGGCTACACCTTC.

This clone was seen only a few times. At the DNA level, this CDR3 is encoded by other sequences in the same sample as well. The V gene is TRBV18, the J gene TRBJ1-5, with TRBD1 identical over 8 bases. From germline, CDR1 is KGHSH and CDR2 LQKENI. Trimming at V came to 1 base and at J to 4 bases, leaving 0 bases not matched to a gene. The CDR3 length is 14 residues. In nucleotides, the CDR3 is TGTGCCAGCTCACCACGGACAGGGAATCAGCCCCAGCATTTT. This codes for CASSPRTGNQPQHF.

This clone showed up just once. This rearrangement joins TRBV6-5 to TRBJ1-1; the D is unclear. Trimming left V 3 bases short and J 2 bases short, with 10 bases between. Germline V CDR1 and CDR2: MNHEY, SVGAGI. The CDR3 is 14 residues long. CDR3 sequence: CASSYGQSNTEAFF. CDR3 DNA sequence: TGTGCCAGCAGTTATGGGCAGTCCAACACTGAAGCTTTCTTT.

The chain carries TRBV15 and TRBJ2-5, with 7 bases that match TRBD2. Trimming at V came to 0 bases and at J to 5 bases, leaving 12 bases not matched to a gene. This CDR3 is built from 17 residues. The germline gives CDR1 LNHNV, CDR2 YYDKDF (reference sequence). CDR3 sequence (DNA): TGTGCCACCAGCAGAGACCCCCAGGCCCTGGGGGGGGAGACCCAGTACTTC. This sequence encodes CATSRDPQALGGETQYF.

The gene calls are TRBV28 and TRBJ2-3; 10 bases align to TRBD2. The CDR3 is 14 amino acids. CDR1 and CDR2 from the germline V gene are MDHEN and SYDVKM. The J segment lost 5 bases and the V segment lost 5 bases, leaving 4 bases of the junction unmatched. CDR3 sequence reads: CASSASGGGDTQYF. DNA for the CDR3: TGTGCCAGCAGTGCTAGCGGGGGTGGAGATACGCAGTATTTT.

The chain employs TRBV5-1 and TRBJ2-3, with D hard to call. Germline CDR1 SGHRS, CDR2 YFSETQ. CDR3 length equals 16 residues. V was trimmed by 0 bases and J by 6 bases, leaving 17 bases between them. This CDR3 reads CASSLESRPVPDTQYF. The CDR3 nucleotides read TGCGCCAGCAGCTTGGAGTCCAGGCCTGTTCCCGATACGCAGTATTTT. Based on the CDR3 plus reference TRBV5-1 and TRBJ2-3, the full variable domain is KAGVTQTPRYLIKTRGQQVTLSCSPISGHRSVSWYQQTPGQGLQFLFEYFSETQRNKGNFPGRFSGRQFSNSRSEMNVSTLELGDSALYLCASSLESRPVPDTQYFGPGTRLTVL.

This clone appeared a single time. V usage is TRBV7-9 and J usage is TRBJ1-3; perhaps TRBD1 as D (5 bases). Germline V gene lookup returns CDR1 SEHNR and CDR2 FQNEAQ (reference sequence). The CDR3 contains 12 residues. V lost 0 bases and J lost 10, with 7 bases in between. The CDR3 loop reads CASSLATETIYF. CDR3 nucleotide sequence: TGTGCCAGCAGCTTAGCGACAGAAACCATATATTTT.

The chain combines TRBV5-1 with TRBJ2-7, with 15 positions matching TRBD2. Germline CDR1 and CDR2: SGHRS and YFSETQ. This CDR3 comprises 17 residues. J was trimmed by 2 bases and V by 5 bases; bases with no gene match: 8. CDR3 sequence: CASRPGTSGRTTYEQYF. CDR3 sequence (DNA): TGCGCCAGCAGACCGGGGACTAGCGGGAGGACAACCTACGAGCAGTACTTC. Drawing the rest from reference TRBV5-1 and TRBJ2-7, the complete variable domain is KAGVTQTPRYLIKTRGQQVTLSCSPISGHRSVSWYQQTPGQGLQFLFEYFSETQRNKGNFPGRFSGRQFSNSRSEMNVSTLELGDSALYLCASRPGTSGRTTYEQYFGPGTRLTVT.

On this clone itself: Other DNA sequences within the sample encode an identical CDR3. The rearrangement uses TRBV6-5 and TRBJ1-1; D not resolved. The V gene's germline CDR1 is MNHEY and CDR2 SVGAGI. This CDR3 is 14 amino acids long. The germline V and J ends were trimmed by 2 bases and 2 bases, with 9 bases remaining between them. The CDR3 region has the DNA TGTGCCAGCAGTTACGGCGGGGTAAACACTGAAGCTTTCTTT. This codes for CASSYGGVNTEAFF.

V is TRBV5-1 and J is TRBJ2-1; perhaps TRBD2 as D (5 bases). CDR1 is SGHRS and CDR2 is YFSETQ in the germline V gene. Trimming pared 1 base from V and 1 base from J, leaving 9 bases between. This CDR3 has 15 residues. The CDR3 reads CASSLRADSYNEQFF. The CDR3 DNA is TGCGCCAGCAGCTTGAGAGCGGATTCCTACAATGAGCAGTTCTTC.

The chain uses TRBV29-1 and TRBJ2-1; D gene uncertain. Trimming shortened V by 5 bases and J by 0 bases, and 8 bases separated the two germline ends. Germline V lookup: CDR1 SQVTM, CDR2 ANQGSEA. This CDR3 region has 13 residues. The DNA of the CDR3 is TGCAGCGTTCAGGATTACTCCTACAATGAGCAGTTCTTC. It translates to CSVQDYSYNEQFF.

The rearrangement joins TRBV13 to TRBJ2-7; D possibly corresponds to TRBD2 (7 bases). Germline V gene data show CDR1 as PRHDT and CDR2 as FYEKMQ (reference sequence). The V end lost 5 bases, the J end lost 3 bases, and 20 bases lay between the germline ends. CDR3 length: 16 residues. CDR3 in amino acids: CASSPRQAGTHYEQYF. CDR3 DNA: TGTGCCAGCAGCCCAAGGCAAGCGGGGACACACTACGAGCAGTACTTC.

This chain connects TRBV30 to TRBJ1-6; D is unresolved. V lost 2 bases and J lost 15, with 29 bases in between. The CDR3 covers 17 residues. Germline V gene data show CDR1 as GTSNPN and CDR2 as SVGIG (reference sequence). CDR3: CAWSPLEERRSNRLLHF. CDR3 bases: TGTGCCTGGAGTCCACTGGAGGAACGCCGGTCAAATAGGCTCCTCCACTTT.